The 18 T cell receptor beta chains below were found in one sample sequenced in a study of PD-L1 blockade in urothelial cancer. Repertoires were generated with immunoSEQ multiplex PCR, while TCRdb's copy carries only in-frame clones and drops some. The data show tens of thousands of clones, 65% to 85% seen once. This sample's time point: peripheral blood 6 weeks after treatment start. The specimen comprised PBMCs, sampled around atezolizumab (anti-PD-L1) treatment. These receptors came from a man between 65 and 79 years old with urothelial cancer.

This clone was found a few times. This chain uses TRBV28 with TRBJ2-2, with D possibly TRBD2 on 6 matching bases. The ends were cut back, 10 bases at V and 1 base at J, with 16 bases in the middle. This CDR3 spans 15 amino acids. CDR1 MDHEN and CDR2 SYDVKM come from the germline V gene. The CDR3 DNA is TGTGCCACCCTCTATAGCGGAGGGAACACCGGGGAGCTGTTTTTT. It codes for CATLYSGGNTGELFF.

CDR3 residues: CASSEFAEKLFF. CDR3 nucleotide sequence: TGTGCCAGCAGTGAGTTTGCGGAAAAACTGTTTTTT. The rearrangement links TRBV2 to TRBJ1-4; D not resolved. V lost 3 bases to trimming and J lost 8 bases, with 7 bases between them. CDR3 size: 12 residues. CDR1 and CDR2 from the germline V gene are SNHLY and FYNNEI.

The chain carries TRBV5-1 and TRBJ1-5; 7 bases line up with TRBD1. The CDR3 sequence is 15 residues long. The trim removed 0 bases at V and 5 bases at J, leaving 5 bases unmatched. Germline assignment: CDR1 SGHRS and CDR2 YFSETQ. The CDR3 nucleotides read TGCGCCAGCAGCTTGGCGGGACAGAGTCATCAGCCCCAGCATTTT. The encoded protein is CASSLAGQSHQPQHF. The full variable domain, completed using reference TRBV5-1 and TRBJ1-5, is KAGVTQTPRYLIKTRGQQVTLSCSPISGHRSVSWYQQTPGQGLQFLFEYFSETQRNKGNFPGRFSGRQFSNSRSEMNVSTLELGDSALYLCASSLAGQSHQPQHFGDGTRLSIL.

DNA of the CDR3: TGTGCCAGCAGTGAAGCGCGACAGGGGTACAATGAGCAGTTCTTC. It translates to CASSEARQGYNEQFF. The chain has TRBV6-1 and TRBJ2-1; 8 positions match TRBD1. The CDR3 loop spans 15 amino acids. Germline assignment: CDR1 MNHNS and CDR2 SASEGT. The trim removed 0 bases at V and 4 bases at J, leaving 2 bases unmatched.

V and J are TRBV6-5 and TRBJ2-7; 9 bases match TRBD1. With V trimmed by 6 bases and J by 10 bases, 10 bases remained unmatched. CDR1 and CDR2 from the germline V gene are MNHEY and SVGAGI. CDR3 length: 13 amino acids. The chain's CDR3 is CASSRKTGGTQYF. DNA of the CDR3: TGTGCCAGCAGCCGTAAGACAGGGGGAACCCAGTACTTC.

The CDR3 bases are TGTGCCAGCAGCTACGCCTGGGGGCCCAATCAGCCCCAGCATTTT. It is translated as CASSYAWGPNQPQHF. The J gene is TRBJ1-5, the V gene TRBV7-9, with D maybe TRBD1 (6 bases). Germline V gene sequence: CDR1 SEHNR, CDR2 FQNEAQ (reference sequence). The CDR3 runs to 15 residues. Trimming pared 4 bases from V and 3 bases from J, leaving 13 bases between.

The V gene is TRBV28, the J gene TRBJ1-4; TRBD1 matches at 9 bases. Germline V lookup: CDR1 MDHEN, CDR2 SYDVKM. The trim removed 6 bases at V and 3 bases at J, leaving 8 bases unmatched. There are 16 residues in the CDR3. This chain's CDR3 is CASRPSRTGANEKLFF. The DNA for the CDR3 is TGTGCCAGCAGACCTAGCCGGACAGGGGCTAATGAAAAACTGTTTTTT.

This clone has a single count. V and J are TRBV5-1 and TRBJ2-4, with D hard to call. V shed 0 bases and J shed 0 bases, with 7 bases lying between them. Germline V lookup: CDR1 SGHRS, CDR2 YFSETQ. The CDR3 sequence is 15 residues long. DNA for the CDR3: TGCGCCAGCAGCTTGGACACCTTAGCCAAAAACATTCAGTACTTC. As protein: CASSLDTLAKNIQYF.

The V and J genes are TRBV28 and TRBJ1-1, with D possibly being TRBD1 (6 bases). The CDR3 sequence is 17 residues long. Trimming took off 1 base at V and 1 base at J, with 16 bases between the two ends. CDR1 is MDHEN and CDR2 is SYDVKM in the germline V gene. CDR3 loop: CASSLLRGPGQNTEAFF. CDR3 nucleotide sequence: TGTGCCAGCAGTTTATTAAGAGGACCGGGACAGAACACTGAAGCTTTCTTT.

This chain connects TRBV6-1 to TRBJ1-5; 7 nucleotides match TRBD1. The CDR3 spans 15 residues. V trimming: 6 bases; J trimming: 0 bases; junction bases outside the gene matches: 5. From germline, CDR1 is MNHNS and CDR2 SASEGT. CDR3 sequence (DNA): TGTGCCAGCAGCGGACAGGTAAATAGCAATCAGCCCCAGCATTTT. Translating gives CASSGQVNSNQPQHF.

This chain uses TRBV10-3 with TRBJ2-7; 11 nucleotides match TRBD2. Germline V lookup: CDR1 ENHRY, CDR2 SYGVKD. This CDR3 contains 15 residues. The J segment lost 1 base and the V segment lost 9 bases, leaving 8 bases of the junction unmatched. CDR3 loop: CAIARGTSGSYEQYF. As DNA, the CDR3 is TGTGCCATAGCCCGAGGGACTAGCGGATCCTACGAGCAGTACTTC.

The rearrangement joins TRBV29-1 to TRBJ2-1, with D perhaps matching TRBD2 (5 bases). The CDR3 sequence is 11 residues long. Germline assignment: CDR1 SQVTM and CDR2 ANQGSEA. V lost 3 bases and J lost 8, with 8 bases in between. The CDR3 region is CSVEVLDEQFF. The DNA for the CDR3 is TGCAGCGTTGAGGTACTAGATGAGCAGTTCTTC.

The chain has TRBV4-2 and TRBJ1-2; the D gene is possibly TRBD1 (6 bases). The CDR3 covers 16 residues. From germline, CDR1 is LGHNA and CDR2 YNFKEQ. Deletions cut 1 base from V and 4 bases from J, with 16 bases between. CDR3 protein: CASSQGAGGSTYGYTF. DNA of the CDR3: TGTGCCAGCAGCCAAGGGGCGGGGGGCAGTACCTATGGCTACACCTTC.

CDR3 DNA: TGTGCCAGCAGCCCGGACAGGGGACGGGAGCAGTTCTTC. It specifies CASSPDRGREQFF. V and J are TRBV11-3 and TRBJ2-1; TRBD1 aligns across 9 bases. This CDR3 comprises 13 residues. V was pared by 5 bases and J by 10 bases, with 6 bases of the junction left unmatched. Germline CDR1 and CDR2: SGHNT and YENEEA.

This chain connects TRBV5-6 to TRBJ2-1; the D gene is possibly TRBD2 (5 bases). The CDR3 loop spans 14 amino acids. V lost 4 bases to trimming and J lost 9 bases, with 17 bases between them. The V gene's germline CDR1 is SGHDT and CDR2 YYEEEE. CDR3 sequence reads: CASSPETEAGEQFF. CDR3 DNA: TGTGCCAGCAGCCCCGAAACAGAGGCGGGTGAGCAGTTCTTC.

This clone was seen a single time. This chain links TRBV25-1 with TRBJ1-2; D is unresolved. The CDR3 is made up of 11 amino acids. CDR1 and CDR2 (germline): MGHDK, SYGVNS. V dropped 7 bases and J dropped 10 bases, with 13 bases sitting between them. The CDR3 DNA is TGTGCCAGCAAAGGAGACTTAAACTACACCTTC. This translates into CASKGDLNYTF.

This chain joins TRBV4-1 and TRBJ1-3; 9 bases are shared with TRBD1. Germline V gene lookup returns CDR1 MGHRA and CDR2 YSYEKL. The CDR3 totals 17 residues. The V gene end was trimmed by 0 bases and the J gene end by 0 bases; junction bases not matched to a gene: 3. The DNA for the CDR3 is TGCGCCAGCAGCCAAGAGCCGACAGGGGGCTCTGGAAACACCATATATTTT. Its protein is CASSQEPTGGSGNTIYF.

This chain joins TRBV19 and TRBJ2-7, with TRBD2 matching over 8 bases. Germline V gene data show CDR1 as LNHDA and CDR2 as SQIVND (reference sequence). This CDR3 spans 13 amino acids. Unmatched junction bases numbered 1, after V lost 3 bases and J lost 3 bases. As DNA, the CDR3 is TGTGCCAGTAGTATGCGGGGGGTCTACGAGCAGTACTTC. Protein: CASSMRGVYEQYF.